The 3 T cell receptor beta chains listed next were all sequenced from one sample in a study of T cell repertoires in cytomegalovirus infection. MiXCR was run by TCRdb on the reads, yielding one entry per CDR3 protein. The sample includes roughly 350,000 distinct CDR3 sequences, about 35% of them seen just once. Antigens for these TCRs are unknown. The specimen was cultured PBMCs, collected from culture after CMV antigen stimulation. Every receptor here comes from a human donor in good health (CMV status not recorded). Some clones in this sample may be carry-over from other donors' samples.

The chain recombines TRBV13 with TRBJ2-1; the D call may be TRBD1 or TRBD2 (6 bases each). With 5 bases removed from V and 7 bases from J, the gap between germline ends came to 21 bases. The CDR3 consists of 16 residues. Germline values: CDR1 PRHDT, CDR2 FYEKMQ (reference sequence). CDR3 nucleotide sequence: TGTGCCAGCAGCATCCGTCGGGGGCTGGGGAGGAATGAGCAGTTCTTC. It specifies CASSIRRGLGRNEQFF.

This clonotype was seen only a few times. V and J are TRBV11-2 and TRBJ2-3; 10 bases agree with TRBD2. J lost 0 bases, V lost 3 bases, and 3 bases had no gene match. Germline lookup yields CDR1 SGHAT and CDR2 FQNNGV. The length of the CDR3 is 16 residues. CDR3 bases: TGTGCCAGCAGCTTTCAGACTAGCGGGAGCACAGATACGCAGTATTTT. Amino acid sequence: CASSFQTSGSTDTQYF.

This clonotype has just a few counts. The chain combines TRBV7-6 with TRBJ2-3, with D tentatively TRBD1 (6 bases). Deletions cut 2 bases from V and 6 bases from J, with 9 bases between. This CDR3 has 13 residues. Germline V CDR1 and CDR2: SGHVS, FNYEAQ. In DNA form, the CDR3 reads TGTGCCAGCAGCTTAACAGGGTCGGATACGCAGTATTTT. This gives the protein CASSLTGSDTQYF.